These T cell receptor beta chains were read from a single sample in a study of T cells expressing NK-cell markers. From the 5' RACE reads, TCRdb lists one entry per CDR3 protein and no DNA. The sample data list about half a million distinct CDR3 sequences. Sequencing used blood T cells: a sorted CD56 or NKG2C T cell subset, CD4+ or CD8+ T cells, or bulk PBMC T cells (not recorded which). The receptor set was obtained from a woman between 50 and 59 years old in good health. CDR3s include the opening cysteine and the closing phenylalanine or tryptophan.

CASSRTGRLYEQYF,TRBJ2-7,TRBV5-5
CATSPPTGLSTEAFF,TRBJ1-1,TRBV15
CASSILQGVQQYF,TRBJ2-7,TRBV12-3/TRBV12-4
CASSRGPLNEKLFF,TRBJ1-4,TRBV4-1
CASIRLAGSGEQFF,TRBJ2-1,TRBV11-2
CSALDRGDSYGYTF,TRBJ1-2,TRBV20-1
CASSVGLVGQGLAEAFF,TRBJ1-1,TRBV9
CATSRETDGYTF,TRBJ1-2,TRBV15
CASSVGGPSQPQHF,TRBJ1-5,TRBV9
CASSYSQITGETQYF,TRBJ2-5,TRBV6-2/TRBV6-3
CSAPLLAGVQETQYF,TRBJ2-5,TRBV20-1
CASGGQVTNTGELFF,TRBJ2-2,TRBV2
CASSLVLAGNEQFF,TRBJ2-1,TRBV7-6
CASSGTGTTDTQYF,TRBJ2-3,TRBV19
CASSKTSWGETQYF,TRBJ2-5,TRBV6-5
CASSHDNRVIDGYTF,TRBJ1-2,TRBV18
CASSSPSSGRAGELFF,TRBJ2-2,TRBV27
CASSYFGALEAFF,TRBJ1-1,TRBV6-5
CASEEMKNTEAFF,TRBJ1-1,TRBV6-1
CAWRATGAYGYTF,TRBJ1-2,TRBV30
CASSLAKGQGVNYGYTF,TRBJ1-2,TRBV7-9
CASSVGLQEKAQYF,TRBJ2-5,TRBV7-7
CASSSSGWGYGYTF,TRBJ1-2,TRBV12-3/TRBV12-4
CSAITVTSGNTIYF,TRBJ1-3,TRBV20-1
CASSKTRGLETQYF,TRBJ2-5,TRBV12-3/TRBV12-4
CASSDRGGYEQYF,TRBJ2-7,TRBV18
CASSLLGSGDTQYF,TRBJ2-3,TRBV7-9
CASSLWGVNQPQHF,TRBJ1-5,TRBV11-2
CAIMSSGTYEQYF,TRBJ2-7,TRBV10-3
CASSLIGQQETQYF,TRBJ2-5,TRBV7-9
CSATRQGTEGYTF,TRBJ1-2,TRBV20-1